The rows below give T cell receptor beta chains drawn from one sample of a study of T cells in Graves' hyperthyroidism and ophthalmopathy. Using its own MiXCR run on the multiplex PCR reads, TCRdb lists one record per CDR3 protein. Here the sample spans over 200,000 distinct CDR3 sequences, about 15% being singletons. Sequenced input: blood. The receptors shown here come from a man in his forties or fifties with Graves' hyperthyroidism. Both conserved end residues are part of each CDR3. A D gene is named only where the DNA matches it firmly. Clone size is given for some rows only: seen once, a few or many times, or a class if the clone is expanded.

V,D,size,J,DNA,CDR3
TRBV10-1,NA,NA,TRBJ1-1,TGCGCCAGCAGTGAGTCCGGCGGATCCCGACGAGCTTTCTTT,CASSESGGSRRAFF
TRBV7-8,TRBD2,NA,TRBJ2-3,TGTGCCAGCAGCCCTCGACTAGCTAATGCGCAGTATTTT,CASSPRLANAQYF
TRBV12-3/TRBV12-4,NA,NA,TRBJ2-1,TGTGCCAGCACCCTTCTGGGCCTAGTGGGGGCGGGGAATGAGCAGTTCTTC,CASTLLGLVGAGNEQFF
TRBV3-1,NA,many,TRBJ1-2,TGTGCCAGCAGCCAAAGACTCACCTATGGCTACACCTTC,CASSQRLTYGYTF
TRBV6-1,NA,many,TRBJ1-1,TGTGCCAGCAGGAGGGGAAGGAACACTGAAGCTTTCTTT,CASRRGRNTEAFF
TRBV6-6,NA,many,TRBJ2-7,TGTGCCAGCAGTTACCAAGAGACTCGGAACGAGCAGTACTTC,CASSYQETRNEQYF
TRBV27,TRBD1,many,TRBJ2-1,TGTGCCAGCAGCCTCAGGGGGCTGAGCTCCTACAATGAGCAGTTCTTC,CASSLRGLSSYNEQFF
TRBV30,NA,many,TRBJ2-7,TGTGCCTGGAGTGCACCCCGGACAGCTCCCTCAGGCGAGCAGTACTTC,CAWSAPRTAPSGEQYF
TRBV5-1,NA,many,TRBJ2-3,TGCGCCAGCAGCCCGGGACATCCCACAGATACGCAGTATTTT,CASSPGHPTDTQYF
TRBV2,NA,few,TRBJ1-4,TGTGCCAGCAGTCGGGGAGGAAATGAAAAACTGTTTTTT,CASSRGGNEKLFF
TRBV28,NA,NA,TRBJ1-2,TGTGCCAGCAGTTCGCACCCACCAAACTATGGCTACACCTTC,CASSSHPPNYGYTF
TRBV28,NA,many,TRBJ1-2,TGTGCCAGCAGTTTCCCCAGTTCCTTGAGGAGGTTACCTGGCTATGGCTACACCTTC,CASSFPSSLRRLPGYGYTF
TRBV19,NA,NA,TRBJ2-7,TGTGCCAGTAGTATAGCGGCTAGGAGTTCCTACGAGCAGTACTTC,CASSIAARSSYEQYF
TRBV7-9,NA,many,TRBJ2-3,TGTGCCAGCAGCTTAGACGGACCACAAGATACGCAGTATTTT,CASSLDGPQDTQYF
TRBV11-3,NA,many,TRBJ2-3,TGTGCCAGCAGCTTAGAGGTGTGGGGGCAAATAGATACGCAGTATTTT,CASSLEVWGQIDTQYF
TRBV11-2,TRBD2,many,TRBJ2-3,TGTGCCAGCAGCCCGACTAGCGGGTCCCCAGATACGCAGTATTTT,CASSPTSGSPDTQYF
TRBV7-8,TRBD2,many,TRBJ2-5,TGTGCCAGCAGCTTATGGGAGGGCGGGGAGACCCAGTACTTC,CASSLWEGGETQYF
TRBV28,NA,NA,TRBJ1-6,TGTGCCAGCACCAGGTCCAAGGATTCACCCCTCCACTTT,CASTRSKDSPLHF
TRBV20-1,NA,many,TRBJ2-7,TGCAGTGCTATCGGACCGGGTGAAACCGTCTCCTACGAGCAGTACTTC,CSAIGPGETVSYEQYF
TRBV24-1,NA,many,TRBJ2-1,TGTGCCACCAGTGATGCTAGCGTTTCCTACAATGAGCAGTTCTTC,CATSDASVSYNEQFF
TRBV20-1,TRBD1,many,TRBJ2-7,TGCAGTGCTAGTCCCCTCCGGACAGGGACCTACGAGCAGTACTTC,CSASPLRTGTYEQYF
TRBV2,NA,NA,TRBJ1-3,TGTGCCAGCATGGCAGCTACCTCCTCTGGAAACACCACATATTTT,CASMAATSSGNTTYF
TRBV5-8,NA,many,TRBJ1-2,TGTGCCAGCAGCTTGGGTCCGCGAAACTATGGCTACACCTTC,CASSLGPRNYGYTF
TRBV28,NA,NA,TRBJ2-2,TGTGCCAGCATGGGGGGTAACACCGGGGAGCTGTTTTTT,CASMGGNTGELFF
TRBV13,TRBD1,many,TRBJ1-3,TGTGCCAGCAGCGCAACGGGGGACAGAGCCTCTGGAAACACCATATATTTT,CASSATGDRASGNTIYF
TRBV7-6,NA,few,TRBJ1-1,TGTGCCAGCACTTTGACGGGGAACACTGAAGCTTTCTTT,CASTLTGNTEAFF
TRBV3-2,NA,NA,TRBJ2-5,TGTGCCAGCAGCCAAGTAAAACACCGCAGGGTTCCCTCCGGGGAGACCCAGTACTTC,CASSQVKHRRVPSGETQYF
TRBV7-8,TRBD1,few,TRBJ2-7,TGTGCCAGCAGCATTTTTCCGGGACAGAGAGGGGAGCAGTACTTC,CASSIFPGQRGEQYF
TRBV30,NA,few,TRBJ1-2,TGTGCCTGGAGTGTGGAAGGGACCTATGGCTACACCTTC,CAWSVEGTYGYTF
TRBV27,NA,many,TRBJ1-6,TGTGCCAGCAGTTTATCTTCCGGGATTAGTTCACCCCTCCACTTT,CASSLSSGISSPLHF
TRBV11-3,NA,NA,TRBJ2-3,TGTGCCAGCAGCTCCGGATTCACCACAGATACGCAGTATTTT,CASSSGFTTDTQYF
TRBV5-1,NA,many,TRBJ2-7,TGCGCCAGCAGCTTCACCCAGGGGGGTCCCGGCGAGCAGTACTTC,CASSFTQGGPGEQYF
TRBV18,NA,many,TRBJ2-5,TGTGCCAGCTCACCAGGGGTCCGAGAGACCCAGTACTTC,CASSPGVRETQYF
TRBV18,NA,few,TRBJ2-7,TGTGCCAGCTCACCATACGTGGCTGGGAGGATAATAGTTCTTTACGAGCAGTACTTC,CASSPYVAGRIIVLYEQYF
TRBV7-8,TRBD2,NA,TRBJ2-5,TGTGCCAGCAGCCTCGGGATAGCGGGAGGTGGGGGGGGTTACCAAGAGACCCAGTACTTC,CASSLGIAGGGGGYQETQYF
TRBV12-3/TRBV12-4,NA,few,TRBJ2-7,TGTGCCAGCAGTTTTGGCAGGGGCTACGAGCAGTACTTC,CASSFGRGYEQYF
TRBV11-3,TRBD2,many,TRBJ2-5,TGTGCCAGCGACGAGCGGGAGTTTCTAGAGACCCAGTACTTC,CASDEREFLETQYF
TRBV7-8,NA,many,TRBJ1-4,TGTGCCAGCAGCTTCATGGGGCTTGTTAATGAAAAACTGTTTTTT,CASSFMGLVNEKLFF
TRBV20-1,TRBD2,few,TRBJ2-7,TGCAGTGCCAGAACTCAGAGCGGGATCGACGAGCAGTACTTC,CSARTQSGIDEQYF
TRBV4-2,NA,NA,TRBJ2-5,TGTGCCAGCAGCCAACTCCCACTCAGGGTCGGAGAGACCCAGTACTTC,CASSQLPLRVGETQYF
TRBV12-3/TRBV12-4,NA,many,TRBJ2-3,TGTGCCAGCAGTCCGGACCCGGTTGATACGCAGTATTTT,CASSPDPVDTQYF
TRBV27,NA,many,TRBJ1-2,TGTGCCAGCAGTTTCTTCGGACAGAACTATGGCTACACCTTC,CASSFFGQNYGYTF
TRBV28,TRBD1,many,TRBJ2-5,TGTGCCAGCAGTTTCCTAACTCTCAGGGGGCCTAAGGAGACCCAGTACTTC,CASSFLTLRGPKETQYF
TRBV6-1,NA,few,TRBJ1-1,TGTGCCAGCAATCAGGGTCAGAACACTGAAGCTTTCTTT,CASNQGQNTEAFF